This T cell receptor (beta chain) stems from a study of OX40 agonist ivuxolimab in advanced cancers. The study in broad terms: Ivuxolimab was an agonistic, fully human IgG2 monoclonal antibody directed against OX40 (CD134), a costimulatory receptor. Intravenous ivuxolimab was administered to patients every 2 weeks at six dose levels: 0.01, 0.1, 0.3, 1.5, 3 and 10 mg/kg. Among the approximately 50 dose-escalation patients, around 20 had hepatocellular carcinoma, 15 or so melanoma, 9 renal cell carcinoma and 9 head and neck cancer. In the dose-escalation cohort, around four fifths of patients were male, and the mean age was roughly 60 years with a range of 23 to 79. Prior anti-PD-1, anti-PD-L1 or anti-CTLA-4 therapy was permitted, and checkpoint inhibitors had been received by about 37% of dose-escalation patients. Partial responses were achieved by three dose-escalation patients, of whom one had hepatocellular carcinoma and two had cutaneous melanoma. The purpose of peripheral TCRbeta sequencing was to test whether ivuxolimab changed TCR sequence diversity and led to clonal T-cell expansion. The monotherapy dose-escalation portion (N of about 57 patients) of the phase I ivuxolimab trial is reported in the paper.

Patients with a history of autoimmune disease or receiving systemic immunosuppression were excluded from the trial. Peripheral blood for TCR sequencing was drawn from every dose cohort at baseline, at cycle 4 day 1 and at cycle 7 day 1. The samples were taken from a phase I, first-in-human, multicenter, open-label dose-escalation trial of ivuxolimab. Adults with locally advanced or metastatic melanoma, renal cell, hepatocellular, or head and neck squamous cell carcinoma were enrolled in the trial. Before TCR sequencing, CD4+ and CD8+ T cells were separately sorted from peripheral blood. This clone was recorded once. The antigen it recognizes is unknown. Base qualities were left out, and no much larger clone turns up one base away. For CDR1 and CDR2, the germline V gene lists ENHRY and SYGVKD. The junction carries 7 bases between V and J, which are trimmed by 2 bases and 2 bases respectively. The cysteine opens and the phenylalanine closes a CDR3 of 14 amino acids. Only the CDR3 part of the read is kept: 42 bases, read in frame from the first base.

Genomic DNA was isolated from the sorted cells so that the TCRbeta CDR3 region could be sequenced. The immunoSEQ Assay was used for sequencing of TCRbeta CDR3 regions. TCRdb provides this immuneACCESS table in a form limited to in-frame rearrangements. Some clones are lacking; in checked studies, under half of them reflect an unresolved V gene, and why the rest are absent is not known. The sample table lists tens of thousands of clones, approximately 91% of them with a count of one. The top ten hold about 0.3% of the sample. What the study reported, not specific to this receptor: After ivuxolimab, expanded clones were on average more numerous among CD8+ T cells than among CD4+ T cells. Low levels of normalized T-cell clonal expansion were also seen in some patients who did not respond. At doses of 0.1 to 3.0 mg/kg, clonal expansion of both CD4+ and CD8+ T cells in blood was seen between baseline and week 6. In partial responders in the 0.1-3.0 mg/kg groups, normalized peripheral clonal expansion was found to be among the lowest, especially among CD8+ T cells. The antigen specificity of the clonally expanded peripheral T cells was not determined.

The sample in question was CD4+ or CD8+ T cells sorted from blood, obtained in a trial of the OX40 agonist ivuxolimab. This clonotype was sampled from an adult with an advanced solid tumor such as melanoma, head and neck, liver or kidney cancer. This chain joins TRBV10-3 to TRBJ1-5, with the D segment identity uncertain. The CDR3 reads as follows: CAISEGIGNQPQHF. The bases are TGTGCCATCAGTGAGGGGATCGGCAATCAGCCCCAGCATTTT.